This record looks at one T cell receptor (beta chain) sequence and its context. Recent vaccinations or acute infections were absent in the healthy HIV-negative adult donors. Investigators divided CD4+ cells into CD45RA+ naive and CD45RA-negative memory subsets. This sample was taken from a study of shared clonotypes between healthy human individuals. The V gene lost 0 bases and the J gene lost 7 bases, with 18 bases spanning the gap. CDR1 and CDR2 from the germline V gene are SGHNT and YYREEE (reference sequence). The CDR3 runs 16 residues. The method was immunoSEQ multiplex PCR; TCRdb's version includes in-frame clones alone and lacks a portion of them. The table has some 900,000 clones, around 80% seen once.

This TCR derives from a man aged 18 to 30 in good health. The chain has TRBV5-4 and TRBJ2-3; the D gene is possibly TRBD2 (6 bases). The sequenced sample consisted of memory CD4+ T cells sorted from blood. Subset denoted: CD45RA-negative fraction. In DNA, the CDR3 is TGTGCCAGCAGCTTGGGGGGCGGGAACTCACAAAATACGCAGTATTTT. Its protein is CASSLGGGNSQNTQYF.